Sequencing of this TCR beta chain was carried out in a study of T cell responses to AZD1222 COVID-19 vaccine. Overall study results and limits: After the peak T cell response, and only then, were repertoires sampled. Regions left unmutated in variants are reportedly the target of nearly half of spike-specific TCRs.

Profiling relied on immunoSEQ multiplex PCR, and the TCRdb table lists in-frame clones only, not all of them. The sample records 130,000 or so clones, over 85% being singletons. The CDR3 consists of 16 residues. In germline, CDR1 is SGHRS, CDR2 YFSETQ. J was trimmed by 6 bases and V by 4 bases; bases with no gene match: 9. The sample holds a few counts of this clone. Its antigen is not known. Specimen: peripheral blood, collected on day 0 of MenACWY control vaccination. This receptor was obtained from an adult in good health. The rearrangement joins TRBV5-1 to TRBJ2-7, with TRBD2 matching over 14 bases. The CDR3 DNA reads as TGCGCCAGCAGCACTCTCTCCGGGACTAGCGGGAGCGAGCAGTACTTC. Encoded protein: CASSTLSGTSGSEQYF.